A selection of T cell receptor beta chains follows, all from one sample in a study of patients and donors after allogeneic stem cell transplantation. TCRdb passed the RT-PCR reads through MiXCR, listing each CDR3 protein once. The sample carries 400,000 to 450,000 distinct CDR3 sequences, roughly 17% recorded once. The sequenced sample consisted of blood, either unsorted or a sorted T cell fraction (not recorded which). These receptor sequences come from a human donor who was either an allogeneic HSCT recipient or a stem cell or donor lymphocyte infusion donor (not recorded which). It is not recorded whose cells these are; they may come from a transplant donor. CDR3s include the opening cysteine and the closing phenylalanine or tryptophan.

J gene	V gene	CDR3 protein
TRBJ2-7	TRBV20-1	CSAGGGVGPYEQYF
TRBJ2-5	TRBV7-2	CASSLGQGFVETQYF
TRBJ1-1	TRBV20-1	CSARENTEAFF
TRBJ2-7	TRBV6-2/TRBV6-3	CASTPWRENYEQYF
TRBJ2-3	TRBV29-1	CSARSGWGQGADTQYF
TRBJ1-3	TRBV2	CASSRDRTSGNTIYF
TRBJ1-2	TRBV7-3	CASSLDSHGPFGYGYTF
TRBJ2-1	TRBV4-3	CASSQELAGWTNEQFF
TRBJ2-2	TRBV6-1	CASRLDRTGSGELFF
TRBJ2-1	TRBV20-1	CSAARVAGGYNEQFF
TRBJ2-6	TRBV20-1	CSARDPASGGIGANVLTF
TRBJ2-1	TRBV4-3	CASSQFVPPNEQFF
TRBJ1-1	TRBV7-9	CASSPVDRGQPEAFF
TRBJ1-1	TRBV5-6	CASSSRTVMNTEAFF
TRBJ1-5	TRBV2	CASSVGGNQPQHF
TRBJ2-1	TRBV20-1	CSAGGPLAGELDEQFF
TRBJ1-2	TRBV5-5	CASSSGGTPQYGYTF
TRBJ2-1	TRBV4-2	CASSPGGEGHVEQFF
TRBJ2-5	TRBV12-5	CASGPAGTPRETQYF
TRBJ2-2	TRBV6-2/TRBV6-3	CASSPRRNTGELFF
TRBJ2-7	TRBV5-1	CASSLGPLSSGTSYEQYF
TRBJ2-1	TRBV3-1	CASSQGTSGFIF
TRBJ2-3	TRBV20-1	CSASTPGTDTQYF
TRBJ1-4	TRBV7-8	CASSPDVRGEKLFF
TRBJ1-1	TRBV24-1	CATSTGTMNTEAFF